The rows below give T cell receptor beta chains drawn from one sample of a study of T cell responses to AZD1222 COVID-19 vaccine. The table came from immunoSEQ multiplex PCR; TCRdb's copy has only in-frame clones and leaves some out. Among roughly 99,000 clones listed, roughly 90% were seen once. Sequenced here: peripheral blood, sampled on day 0 of AZD1222 vaccination. The receptors were gathered from an adult in good health. The CDR3 runs from the conserved cysteine through the conserved F or W. A D gene is named only where the DNA matches it firmly. The size of a clone is reported for some rows only, either as once, few or many, or as a class for expanded clones.

V gene	J gene	clone size	D gene	CDR3 protein	CDR3 DNA
TRBV5-5	TRBJ1-5	.	TRBD1	CASSSGTGVNQPQHF	TGTGCCAGCAGCTCCGGGACAGGGGTGAATCAGCCCCAGCATTTT
TRBV5-4	TRBJ2-7	.	.	CASSQGTAYEQYF	TGTGCCAGCAGCCAAGGAACAGCCTACGAGCAGTACTTC
TRBV24-1	TRBJ1-4	.	.	CATRGGPDEKLFF	TGTGCCACCAGAGGTGGGCCAGATGAAAAACTGTTTTTT
TRBV7-2	TRBJ2-7	.	.	CASSLLSRPQAYEQYF	TGTGCCAGCAGCTTATTATCCCGGCCACAAGCCTACGAGCAGTACTTC
TRBV5-6	TRBJ2-2	.	.	CASSVNTRTLGTGELFF	TGTGCCAGCAGCGTCAACACGAGGACTCTCGGTACCGGGGAGCTGTTTTTT
TRBV28	TRBJ1-3	.	TRBD1	CASRQSTGGGGNTIYF	TGTGCCAGCAGGCAAAGCACAGGGGGCGGTGGAAACACCATATATTTT
TRBV7-2	TRBJ2-3	.	TRBD2	CASSPWGGRASGTDTQYF	TGTGCCAGCAGCCCCTGGGGCGGGAGGGCCTCGGGCACAGATACGCAGTATTTT
TRBV30	TRBJ1-5	.	.	CAWSDRVKAGNQPQHF	TGTGCCTGGAGTGACAGGGTTAAAGCGGGCAATCAGCCCCAGCATTTT
TRBV29-1	TRBJ1-5	.	.	CSVEVGGNQPQHF	TGCAGCGTTGAAGTCGGCGGGAATCAGCCCCAGCATTTT
TRBV7-9	TRBJ1-1	.	.	CASSQTDTEAFF	TGTGCCAGCAGTCAAACTGATACTGAAGCTTTCTTT
TRBV29-1	TRBJ2-7	once	TRBD2	CSVSSGPYEQYF	TGCAGCGTCTCTAGCGGGCCCTACGAGCAGTACTTC
TRBV6-4	TRBJ2-1	.	.	CASSADHVGRYNEQFF	TGTGCCAGCAGTGCCGACCACGTCGGGCGCTACAATGAGCAGTTCTTC
TRBV5-5	TRBJ2-6	.	.	CASSLSPPGANVLTF	TGTGCCAGCAGCTTGTCTCCCCCTGGGGCCAACGTCCTGACTTTC
TRBV11-2	TRBJ2-7	.	.	CASSSPGGREQYF	TGTGCCAGCAGCTCACCAGGGGGGCGCGAGCAGTACTTC
TRBV3-1/TRBV3-2	TRBJ1-6	few	TRBD1	CASRPWDRDNSPLHF	TGTGCCAGCAGACCTTGGGACAGGGACAATTCACCCCTCCACTTT
TRBV29-1	TRBJ2-7	.	.	CSAAGRSYEQYF	TGCAGCGCTGCGGGACGCTCCTACGAGCAGTACTTC
TRBV28	TRBJ1-2	.	TRBD1	CASSTGTASTNYGYTF	TGTGCCAGCAGTACCGGGACAGCGAGTACTAACTATGGCTACACCTTC
TRBV28	TRBJ2-5	.	.	CASVPHGAGETQYF	TGTGCCAGCGTACCCCATGGGGCCGGGGAGACCCAGTACTTC
TRBV3-1/TRBV3-2	TRBJ1-3	few	.	CASSQEENTIYF	TGTGCCAGCAGCCAAGAGGAAAACACCATATATTTT
TRBV5-1	TRBJ2-5	once	TRBD2	CASSLEGLAGGRETQYF	TGCGCCAGCAGCTTGGAGGGACTAGCGGGAGGGCGGGAGACCCAGTACTTC
TRBV19	TRBJ2-1	.	.	CASSHAPSEQFF	TGTGCCAGTAGTCACGCCCCCAGTGAGCAGTTCTTC
TRBV2	TRBJ1-1	.	.	CASSRQTNEAFF	TGTGCCAGCAGTAGACAGACCAATGAAGCTTTCTTT
TRBV14	TRBJ2-3	.	TRBD1	CASSQPGTGADTQYF	TGTGCCAGCAGCCAACCGGGGACAGGGGCGGATACGCAGTATTTT
TRBV28	TRBJ1-6	.	.	CASSLGGGGRESPLHF	TGTGCCAGCAGTTTAGGAGGCGGGGGGCGCGAATCACCCCTCCACTTT
TRBV21-1	TRBJ2-5	.	.	CASSKTSLPAQETQYF	TGTGCCAGCAGCAAAACTTCCCTCCCAGCACAAGAGACCCAGTACTTC
TRBV18	TRBJ1-1	.	.	CASSPQVTKNTEAFF	TGTGCTAGCTCACCACAGGTTACCAAGAACACTGAAGCTTTCTTT
TRBV18	TRBJ1-3	.	TRBD1	CASSPPTGQGATIYF	TGTGCCAGCTCACCCCCCACGGGACAGGGGGCCACCATATATTTT
TRBV5-4	TRBJ2-3	.	TRBD2	CASSSRVGLADTQYF	TGTGCCAGCAGCTCCAGGGTGGGACTAGCAGATACGCAGTATTTT
TRBV7-2	TRBJ2-5	.	.	CASSLRGRRGETQYF	TGTGCCAGCAGCTTACGGGGCAGGCGAGGAGAGACCCAGTACTTC
TRBV30	TRBJ2-1	.	TRBD1	CAWELGTGANEQFF	TGTGCCTGGGAACTCGGGACAGGGGCCAATGAGCAGTTCTTC
TRBV7-2	TRBJ2-5	.	TRBD2	CASSSFGGGQETQYF	TGTGCCAGCAGCTCCTTCGGGGGGGGGCAAGAGACCCAGTACTTC
TRBV21-1	TRBJ2-3	.	.	CARNGAMPLCYTQYF	TGTGCCAGAAACGGGGCGATGCCCCTGTGCTATACGCAGTATTTT
TRBV18	TRBJ1-4	.	.	CASSPGGAGEKLFF	TGTGCCAGCTCACCAGGGGGCGCGGGTGAAAAACTGTTTTTT
TRBV5-4	TRBJ2-7	.	.	CASSLDGFYEQYF	TGTGCCAGCAGCTTGGACGGGTTCTACGAGCAGTACTTC
TRBV6-2/TRBV6-3	TRBJ2-7	.	TRBD1	CASSYRDSYYEQYF	TGTGCCAGCAGTTACCGGGACAGTTATTACGAGCAGTACTTC
TRBV7-9	TRBJ1-1	.	.	CASSAQTGNTEAFF	TGTGCCAGCAGCGCCCAAACAGGGAACACTGAAGCTTTCTTT
TRBV5-1	TRBJ1-1	.	.	CASSFRARSEAFF	TGCGCCAGCAGCTTCAGGGCTCGGAGTGAAGCTTTCTTT
TRBV7-2	TRBJ1-2	.	TRBD1	CASSGRRDSGRGYTF	TGTGCCAGCAGCGGACGACGGGACAGCGGCAGGGGCTACACCTTC
TRBV18	TRBJ2-7	.	TRBD2	CASSPTLAGAGDYEQYF	TGTGCCAGCTCCCCGACCCTAGCGGGAGCGGGGGACTACGAGCAGTACTTC
TRBV7-8	TRBJ2-5	medium-sized	.	CASSSGINEETQYF	TGTGCCAGCAGCTCCGGAATAAATGAAGAGACCCAGTACTTC